This TCR beta chain appears in the sequencing data of a study of PD-1 blockade in classical Hodgkin lymphoma. Patients all relapsed after autologous stem cell transplantation, and there was variation in brentuximab vedotin exposure. V lost 4 bases and J lost 1; bases outside the gene matches: 0. The length of the CDR3 is 14 residues. Germline loops: CDR1 MNHEY, CDR2 SMNVEV (reference sequence). Here immunoSEQ multiplex PCR was the method, and the copy in TCRdb shows in-frame clones only, minus some. The table shows approximately 70,000 clones, with about 92% occurring only once. This material consisted of peripheral blood mononuclear cells (PBMCs), taken at baseline. V is TRBV27 and J is TRBJ1-3; 8 bases map to TRBD1. This receptor was taken from a human donor with classical Hodgkin lymphoma. CDR3 bases: TGTGCCAGCAGTTGGACAGGGTCTGGAAACACCATATATTTT. Its translation is CASSWTGSGNTIYF.